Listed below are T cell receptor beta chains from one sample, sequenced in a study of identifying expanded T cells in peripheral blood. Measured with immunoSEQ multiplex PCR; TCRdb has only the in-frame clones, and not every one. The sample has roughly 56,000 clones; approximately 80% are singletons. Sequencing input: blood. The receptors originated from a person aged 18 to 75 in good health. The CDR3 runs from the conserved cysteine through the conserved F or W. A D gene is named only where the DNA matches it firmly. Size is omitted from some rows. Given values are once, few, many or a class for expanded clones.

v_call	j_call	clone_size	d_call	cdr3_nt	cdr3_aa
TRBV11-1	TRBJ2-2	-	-	TGTGCCAGCAGGAGAGGGGACACCGCCACCGGGGAGCTGTTTTTT	CASRRGDTATGELFF
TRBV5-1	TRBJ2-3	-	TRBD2	TGCGCCAGCAGGCGGGGGGACACAGATACGCAGTATTTT	CASRRGDTDTQYF
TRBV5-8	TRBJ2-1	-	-	TGTGCCAGCAGCTTGGTTCACAATGAGCAGTTCTTC	CASSLVHNEQFF
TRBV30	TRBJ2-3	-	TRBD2	TGTGCCTGGAGTAAGAGGGGAGGGACAGATACGCAGTATTTT	CAWSKRGGTDTQYF
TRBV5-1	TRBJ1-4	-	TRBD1	TGCGCCAGCAGCTCGTCAGGGGGCACTAATGAAAAACTGTTTTTT	CASSSSGGTNEKLFF
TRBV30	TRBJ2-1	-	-	TGTGCCTACACCGGGACTTTTTTGGGTGAGCAGTTCTTC	CAYTGTFLGEQFF
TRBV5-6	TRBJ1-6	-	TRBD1	TGTGCCAGCAGCTTGGCAGGGGGCTCAAGTTCACCCCTCCACTTT	CASSLAGGSSSPLHF
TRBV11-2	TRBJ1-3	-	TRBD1	TGTGCCAGCAGCGCAGACAGGGGCTCTGGAAACACCATATATTTT	CASSADRGSGNTIYF
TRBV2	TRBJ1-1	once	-	TGTGCCAGCACCAGGGAACTGAGCCCGAACACTGAAGCTTTCTTT	CASTRELSPNTEAFF
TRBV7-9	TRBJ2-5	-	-	TGTGCCAGCAGCTTAAACTGGGCAGGGGACCAGACCCAGTACTTC	CASSLNWAGDQTQYF
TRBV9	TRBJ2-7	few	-	TGTGCCAGCAGCTCCGGTAACACCTACGAGCAGTACTTC	CASSSGNTYEQYF
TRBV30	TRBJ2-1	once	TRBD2	TGTGCCTGGAGTGTACTAGCGGGCATTAATGAGCAGTTCTTC	CAWSVLAGINEQFF
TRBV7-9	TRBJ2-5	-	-	TGTGCCAGCAGCTCCGGACAGTACCAAGAGACCCAGTACTTC	CASSSGQYQETQYF
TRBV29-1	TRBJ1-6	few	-	TGCAGCGTTGGGACCCAGGACAATTCACCCCTCCACTTT	CSVGTQDNSPLHF
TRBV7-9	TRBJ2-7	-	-	TGTGCCAGCAGCTTAACCGGATATGACGAGCAGTACTTC	CASSLTGYDEQYF
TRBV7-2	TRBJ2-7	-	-	TGTGCCAGCAGCTTATACGGCGATAGCTACGAGCAGTACTTC	CASSLYGDSYEQYF
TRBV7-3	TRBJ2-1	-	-	TGTGCCAGCAGCTTAGAGGGCCGACTGTCATTTCACAATGAGCAGTTCTTC	CASSLEGRLSFHNEQFF
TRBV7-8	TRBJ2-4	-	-	TGTGCCAGCAGCTTAGAGAGCGGCATTCAGTACTTC	CASSLESGIQYF
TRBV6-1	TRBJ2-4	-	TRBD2	TGTGCCAGCAGTGTACGGCGGGGGGACGTAGCCAAAAACATTCAGTACTTC	CASSVRRGDVAKNIQYF
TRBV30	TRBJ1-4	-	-	TGTGCCTGGAGGGACTCAGGGATTCGAAATGAAAAACTGTTTTTT	CAWRDSGIRNEKLFF
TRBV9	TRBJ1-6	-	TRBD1	TGTGCCAGCAGCGTAGCGACAGGGGGTTCACCCCTCCACTTT	CASSVATGGSPLHF
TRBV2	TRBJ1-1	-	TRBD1	TGTGCCAGCAGCCGACAGGGCTCGAACACTGAAGCTTTCTTT	CASSRQGSNTEAFF
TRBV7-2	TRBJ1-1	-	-	TGTGCCAGCAGCTTAGGCTCAGCCCTTCGAACTGAAGCTTTCTTT	CASSLGSALRTEAFF
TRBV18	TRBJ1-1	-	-	TGTGCCAGCTCACCACCCCGAGGGGAGGCGACTGAAGCTTTCTTT	CASSPPRGEATEAFF
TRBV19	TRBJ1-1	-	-	TGTGCCAGTAGTGGGGGTAGGACTGAAGCTTTCTTT	CASSGGRTEAFF
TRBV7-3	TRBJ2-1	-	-	TGTGCCAGCAGCTTAAAGGCGGTGAGCTACAATGAGCAGTTCTTC	CASSLKAVSYNEQFF
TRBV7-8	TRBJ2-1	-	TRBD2	TGTGCCAGCAGCTTAGGAGTAGCGGGAGAGGCTAATTCCATGAGCTCCTACAATGAGCAGTTCTTC	CASSLGVAGEANSMSSYNEQFF
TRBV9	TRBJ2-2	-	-	TGTGCCAGCAGCGGAGATATGGGTCCCGGGGAGCTGTTTTTT	CASSGDMGPGELFF
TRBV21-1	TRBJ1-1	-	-	TGTGCCAGCAGCTTTGCCTACACAATTCGCACTGAAGCTTTCTTT	CASSFAYTIRTEAFF
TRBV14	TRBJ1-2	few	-	TGTGCCAGCAGCCAAGATCCGAACCTGGCCTATGGCTACACCTTC	CASSQDPNLAYGYTF
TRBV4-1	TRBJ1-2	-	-	TGCGCCAGCAGCCAAGGTGCGCTTCCAATACATTTC	CASSQGALPIHF
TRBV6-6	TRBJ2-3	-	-	TGTGCCAGCAGTTTACTCGGTCGGCTCTCGCCAGATACGCAGTATTTT	CASSLLGRLSPDTQYF